This entry features one TCR beta chain sequence. Its antigen remains unknown. Its ends do not fully match the called genes, so a read error is possible. The PCR used 60 Vbeta and 13 Jbeta primers. Clones were sequenced by immunoSEQ multiplex PCR, and TCRdb holds only the in-frame ones, with some missing. The sample totals 34,000 or so clones. This sample stems from a study of cytomegalovirus exposure and HLA in healthy donors. As for the study in general: Previous work identified roughly 120 million unique TCR beta sequences from approximately 190 million T cells. The early release's HLA-typed donors yielded roughly 85 million unique TCRs. Study-level results: In an earlier analysis, in 620 or so donors, most V segments appeared productive either ~90% or ~30% of the time.

Donors consisted of healthy bone marrow donors. The specimen was PBMCs. This sequence was found in a female donor in good health and CMV-seronegative.

The CDR3 reads CASSLTLGQGNYGYTF. CDR3 bases: TGTGCTAGCAGCTTAACCCTGGGACAGGGAAACTATGGCTACACCTTC. The chain recombines TRBV7-7 with TRBJ1-2; 9 nucleotides line up with TRBD1. Germline-derived CDR1 and CDR2 are SSHAT and FNYEAQ (reference sequence). The CDR3 is made up of 16 amino acids.